The 20 T cell receptor beta chains listed next were all sequenced from one sample in a study of early T cells in non-severe SARS-CoV-2 infection. TCRdb reprocessed the 5' RACE reads via MiXCR and lists one record per CDR3 protein. This table has some 80,000 distinct CDR3 sequences, less than 15% appearing once. Specimen: whole blood, collected at baseline. The receptors were gathered from an adult who was a healthcare worker with PCR-confirmed SARS-CoV-2 infection or an uninfected control (not recorded which). The donor label of this sample is uncertain.

This clonotype appeared many times. V is TRBV7-3 and J is TRBJ2-3; tentatively, D is TRBD1 (7 bases). V was shortened by 5 bases and J by 10 bases, with 13 bases between the two germline ends. There are 12 residues in the CDR3. The V gene's germline CDR1 is SGHTA and CDR2 FQGTGA. The CDR3 loop reads CASSPQGEAQYF. In DNA, the CDR3 is TGTGCCAGCAGCCCCCAGGGGGAGGCGCAGTATTTT.

At least ten counts were recorded for this clonotype. The chain uses TRBV7-8 and TRBJ2-7; possibly TRBD1 or TRBD2 for D (5 bases each). The CDR3 length is 13 residues. V shed 6 bases and J shed 6 bases, with 15 bases lying between them. CDR1 and CDR2 from the germline V gene are SGHVS and FQNEAQ. The CDR3 spells CASRRDELGEQYF. The CDR3 DNA follows: TGTGCCAGCAGGAGGGACGAACTGGGCGAGCAGTACTTC. Looking up the rest from reference TRBV7-8 and TRBJ2-7 gives the full variable domain: GAGVSQSPRYKVAKRGQDVALRCDPISGHVSLFWYQQALGQGPEFLTYFQNEAQLDKSGLPSDRFFAERPEGSVSTLKIQRTQQEDSAVYLCASRRDELGEQYFGPGTRLTVT.

This clonotype was seen a handful of times. V usage is TRBV9 and J usage is TRBJ2-5; no reliable D call. The CDR3 consists of 13 residues. The V end was cut by 4 bases, the J end by 5 bases, with 12 bases between. Per germline, CDR1 SGDLS and CDR2 YYNGEE. CDR3 coding DNA: TGTGCCAGCAGCCTCCCGGAAATGGAGACCCAGTACTTC. It is translated as CASSLPEMETQYF.

This clonotype was seen more than once but under ten times. The genes are TRBV2 and TRBJ2-1; 8 nucleotides match TRBD2. The CDR3 runs 14 residues. The germline V gene encodes CDR1 SNHLY and CDR2 FYNNEI. With 3 bases clipped from V and 6 bases from J, the junction kept 4 bases outside the gene matches. CDR3 nucleotides: TGTGCCAGCAGTGATGGGACTAGTGGCAATGAGCAGTTCTTC. Its protein product is CASSDGTSGNEQFF.

V is TRBV2 and J is TRBJ1-2; the D is unclear. The CDR3 has 14 amino acids. Germline assignment: CDR1 SNHLY and CDR2 FYNNEI. Trimming removed 8 bases at V and 5 bases at J, with 18 bases between. CDR3 amino acids: CASGRDLPRYGYTF. The DNA of the CDR3 is TGTGCCAGCGGTAGAGATCTTCCCCGGTATGGCTACACCTTC.

The CDR3 loop is CASSPRQGLSYEQYF. CDR3 nucleotides: TGTGCCAGCTCCCCGAGACAGGGACTTTCCTACGAGCAGTACTTC. This chain uses TRBV18 with TRBJ2-7; tentative D call: TRBD1 (7 bases). Trimming removed 6 bases from V and 1 base from J, with 16 bases in between. This CDR3 region has 15 residues. Germline V gene sequence: CDR1 KGHSH, CDR2 LQKENI.

The chain combines TRBV29-1 with TRBJ2-7; D is perhaps TRBD1 (6 bases). The CDR3 runs 12 residues. Trimming cost V 4 bases and J 6 bases, with 13 bases left between them. CDR1 and CDR2 from the germline V gene are SQVTM and ANQGSEA. CDR3 sequence (DNA): TGCAGCGTTGGAGGCCAGGGGCTCGAGCAGTACTTC. Its translation is CSVGGQGLEQYF.

The chain has TRBV3-1 and TRBJ2-7, with TRBD2 as a possible D gene (5 bases). V gave up 3 bases and J gave up 5 bases, with 20 bases separating them. Germline V gene lookup returns CDR1 LGHDT and CDR2 YNNKEL (reference sequence). The CDR3 totals 16 residues. Here the CDR3 DNA reads TGTGCCAGCAGCCACCCCCCCGGCCGGGAACGAAACGAGCAGTACTTC. The encoded protein is CASSHPPGRERNEQYF.

This clonotype occurred many times. The J gene is TRBJ1-2, the V gene TRBV5-4, with D possibly TRBD1 on 5 matching bases. V was shortened by 0 bases and J by 8 bases, with 8 bases between the two germline ends. Germline lookup yields CDR1 SGHNT and CDR2 YYREEE (reference sequence). CDR3 length: 12 amino acids. The CDR3, as DNA: TGTGCCAGCAGCTTGGATGGGGACGGCTACACCTTC. Its translation: CASSLDGDGYTF.

This clonotype was counted a few times. The genes are TRBV19 and TRBJ1-2; 8 nucleotides line up with TRBD1. CDR3 length equals 14 residues. CDR1 is LNHDA, CDR2 SQIVND, per germline (reference sequence). Trimming at V came to 4 bases and at J to 7 bases, leaving 8 bases not matched to a gene. CDR3 loop: CASSTDRVSSGYTF. CDR3 nucleotide sequence: TGTGCCAGTAGTACGGACAGGGTATCGTCTGGCTACACCTTC.

This clonotype was detected many times. As DNA, the CDR3 is TGTGCCAGCAGCGTGACAGGGAGCACCTACGAGCAGTACTTC. Protein sequence: CASSVTGSTYEQYF. The gene calls are TRBV9 and TRBJ2-7; 7 positions match TRBD1. The CDR3 length is 14 residues. Germline V gene lookup returns CDR1 SGDLS and CDR2 YYNGEE. V lost 2 bases to trimming and J lost 2 bases; unmatched junction nucleotides: 4.

The rearrangement links TRBV18 to TRBJ1-2; 10 nucleotides align to TRBD1. The junction had 2 bases not matched to a gene; V was cut back by 3 bases and J by 4 bases. CDR3 length equals 14 residues. CDR1 is KGHSH and CDR2 is LQKENI in the germline V gene. CDR3 sequence (DNA): TGTGCCAGCTCACCGGGACAGGGGCGCTATGGCTACACCTTC. This sequence encodes CASSPGQGRYGYTF. The full variable domain, with the rest looked up from reference TRBV18 and TRBJ1-2, is NAGVMQNPRHLVRRRGQEARLRCSPMKGHSHVYWYRQLPEEGLKFMVYLQKENIIDESGMPKERFSAEFPKEGPSILRIQQVVRGDSAAYFCASSPGQGRYGYTFGSGTRLTVV.

The chain's CDR3 is CASSVAGGSDTQYF. As DNA, the CDR3 is TGTGCCAGCAGCGTAGCGGGGGGGTCAGATACGCAGTATTTT. V gene TRBV9 combines with J gene TRBJ2-3; 8 bases line up with TRBD2. After removal of 0 bases from V and 4 bases from J, the junction contained 1 base not matched to a gene. CDR3 length: 14 amino acids. CDR1 and CDR2 from the germline V gene are SGDLS and YYNGEE.

The chain combines TRBV9 with TRBJ2-7; TRBD1 might be the D (6 bases). The CDR3 is 14 residues long. The ends were cut back, 5 bases at V and 7 bases at J, with 19 bases in the middle. Germline CDR1 is SGDLS and CDR2 is YYNGEE. The DNA of the CDR3 is TGTGCCAGCAGTCTTATTGGGGGCTCGGATGAGCAGTACTTC. Translating gives CASSLIGGSDEQYF. Using reference TRBV9 and TRBJ2-7 for the parts outside the CDR3, the full variable domain is DSGVTQTPKHLITATGQRVTLRCSPRSGDLSVYWYQQSLDQGLQFLIQYYNGEERAKGNILERFSAQQFPDLHSELNLSSLELGDSALYFCASSLIGGSDEQYFGPGTRLTVT.

This clonotype was recorded at least ten times. The chain is built from TRBV4-3 and TRBJ1-2; no firm D call. The CDR3 consists of 15 residues. Trimming removed 0 bases from V and 4 bases from J, with 12 bases in between. Germline values: CDR1 LGHNA, CDR2 YSLEER. The chain's CDR3 is CASSQEREVFYGYTF. CDR3 sequence (DNA): TGCGCCAGCAGCCAAGAAAGGGAGGTCTTCTATGGCTACACCTTC.

This clonotype showed up just a few times. The V call is TRBV5-1, the J call TRBJ2-3; 8 bases align to TRBD2. Germline lookup yields CDR1 SGHRS and CDR2 YFSETQ. This CDR3 is 17 amino acids long. After removal of 5 bases from V and 2 bases from J, the junction contained 13 bases not matched to a gene. The DNA for the CDR3 is TGCGCCAGCAGGATCCCATCCGTAGCGGGGAACACAGATACGCAGTATTTT. It encodes CASRIPSVAGNTDTQYF.

This clonotype was seen only a few times. V is TRBV11-3 and J is TRBJ1-6; 7 bases are shared with TRBD1. The V and J ends lost 6 bases and 5 bases, in that order; junction bases with no gene match: 4. Germline lookup yields CDR1 SGHNT and CDR2 YENEEA. The CDR3 sequence is 14 residues long. CDR3 amino acids: CASRIQGDNSPLHF. The CDR3 DNA sequence: TGTGCCAGCAGGATTCAGGGGGATAATTCACCCCTCCACTTT.

The chain is built from TRBV20-1 and TRBJ1-1; a possible D gene is TRBD1 (6 bases). Trimming took 7 bases from V and 2 from J, leaving 17 bases between them. Per germline, CDR1 DFQATT and CDR2 SNEGSKA (reference sequence). This CDR3 is 14 amino acids long. CDR3 sequence reads: CSVLTPRGNTEAFF. The CDR3 region has the DNA TGCAGTGTTTTGACCCCCAGGGGTAACACTGAAGCTTTCTTT.

The chain employs TRBV6-2 or TRBV6-3 and TRBJ2-3, with D possibly TRBD2 on 5 matching bases. The CDR3 totals 20 residues. Germline V gene lookup returns CDR1 MNHEY and CDR2 SVGEGT. V was clipped by 2 bases and J by 0 bases, with 24 bases between them. Here the CDR3 reads CASSYPGVWAGSTSTDTQYF. CDR3 nucleotides: TGTGCCAGCAGTTACCCCGGAGTTTGGGCGGGTTCAACTAGCACAGATACGCAGTATTTT.

This clonotype occurred a few times. This chain uses TRBV10-3 with TRBJ2-7, with D perhaps assigned TRBD1 or TRBD2 (5 bases each). In germline, CDR1 is ENHRY, CDR2 SYGVKD. The CDR3 sequence is 13 residues long. V was trimmed by 2 bases and J by 5 bases, leaving 10 bases between them. The CDR3 coding sequence is TGTGCCATCAGTGAGGGGACCTATCACGAGCAGTACTTC. Translating it yields CAISEGTYHEQYF.